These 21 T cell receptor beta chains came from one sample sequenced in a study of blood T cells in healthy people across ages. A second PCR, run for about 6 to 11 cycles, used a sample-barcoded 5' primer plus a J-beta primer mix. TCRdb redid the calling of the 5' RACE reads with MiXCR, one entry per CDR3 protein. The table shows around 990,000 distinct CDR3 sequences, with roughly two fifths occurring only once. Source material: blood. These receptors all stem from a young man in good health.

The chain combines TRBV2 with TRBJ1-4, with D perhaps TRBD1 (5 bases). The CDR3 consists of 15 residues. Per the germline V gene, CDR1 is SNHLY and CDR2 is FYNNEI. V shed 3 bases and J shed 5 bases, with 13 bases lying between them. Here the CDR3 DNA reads TGTGCCAGCAGTGAGTCGAGGGGCCGCAATGAAAAACTGTTTTTT. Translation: CASSESRGRNEKLFF.

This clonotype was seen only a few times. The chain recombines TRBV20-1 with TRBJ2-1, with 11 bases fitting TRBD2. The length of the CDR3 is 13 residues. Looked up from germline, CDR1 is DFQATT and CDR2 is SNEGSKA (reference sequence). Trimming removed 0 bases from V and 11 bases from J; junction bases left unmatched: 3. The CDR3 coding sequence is TGCAGTGCTAGAGATACTAGCGGGGGAAAGCAGTTCTTC. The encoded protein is CSARDTSGGKQFF.

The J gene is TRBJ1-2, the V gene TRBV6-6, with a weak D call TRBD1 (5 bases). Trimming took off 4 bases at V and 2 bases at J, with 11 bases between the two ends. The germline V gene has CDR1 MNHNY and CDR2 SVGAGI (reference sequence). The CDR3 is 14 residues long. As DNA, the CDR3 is TGTGCCAGCAGTTGGGCCCAGGGAAACTATGGCTACACCTTC. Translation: CASSWAQGNYGYTF.

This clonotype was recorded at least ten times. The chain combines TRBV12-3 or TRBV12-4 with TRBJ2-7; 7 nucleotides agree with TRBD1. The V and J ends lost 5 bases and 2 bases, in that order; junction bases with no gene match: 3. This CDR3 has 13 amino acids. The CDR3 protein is CASSLQGPYEQYF. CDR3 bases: TGTGCCAGCAGTCTACAGGGGCCCTACGAGCAGTACTTC.

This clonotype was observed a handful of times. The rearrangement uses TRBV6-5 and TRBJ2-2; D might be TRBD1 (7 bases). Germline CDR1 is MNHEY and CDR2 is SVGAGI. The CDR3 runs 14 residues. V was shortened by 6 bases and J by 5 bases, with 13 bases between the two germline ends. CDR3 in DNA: TGTGCCAGCAGGGAGGGGGCGAGTACCGGGGAGCTGTTTTTT. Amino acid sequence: CASREGASTGELFF.

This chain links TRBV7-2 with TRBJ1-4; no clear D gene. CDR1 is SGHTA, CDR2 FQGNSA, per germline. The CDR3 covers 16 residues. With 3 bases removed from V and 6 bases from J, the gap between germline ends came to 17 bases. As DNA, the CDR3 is TGTGCCAGCAGCTTGCGTCAGAGCGCACACCATGAAAAACTGTTTTTT. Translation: CASSLRQSAHHEKLFF.

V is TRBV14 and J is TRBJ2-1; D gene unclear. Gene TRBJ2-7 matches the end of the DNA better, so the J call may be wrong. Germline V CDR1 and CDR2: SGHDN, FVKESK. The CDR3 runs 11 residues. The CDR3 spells CASSMNNEQYF. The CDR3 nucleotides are TGTGCCAGCAGCATGAACAATGAGCAGTACTTC.

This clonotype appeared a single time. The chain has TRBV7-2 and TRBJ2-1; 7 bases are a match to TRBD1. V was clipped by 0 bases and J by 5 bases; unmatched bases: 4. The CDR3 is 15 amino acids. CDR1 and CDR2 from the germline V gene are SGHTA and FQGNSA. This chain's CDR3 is CASSLAGTVNNEQFF. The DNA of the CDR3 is TGTGCCAGCAGCTTAGCCGGGACAGTTAACAATGAGCAGTTCTTC.

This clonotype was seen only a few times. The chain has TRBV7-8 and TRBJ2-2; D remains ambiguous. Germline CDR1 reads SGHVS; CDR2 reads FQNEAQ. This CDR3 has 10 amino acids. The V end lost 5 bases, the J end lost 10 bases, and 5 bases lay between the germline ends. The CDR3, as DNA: TGTGCCAGCAGCCCGTCGGAGCTGTTTTTT. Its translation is CASSPSELFF. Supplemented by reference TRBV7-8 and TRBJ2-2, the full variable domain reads GAGVSQSPRYKVAKRGQDVALRCDPISGHVSLFWYQQALGQGPEFLTYFQNEAQLDKSGLPSDRFFAERPEGSVSTLKIQRTQQEDSAVYLCASSPSELFFGEGSRLTVL.

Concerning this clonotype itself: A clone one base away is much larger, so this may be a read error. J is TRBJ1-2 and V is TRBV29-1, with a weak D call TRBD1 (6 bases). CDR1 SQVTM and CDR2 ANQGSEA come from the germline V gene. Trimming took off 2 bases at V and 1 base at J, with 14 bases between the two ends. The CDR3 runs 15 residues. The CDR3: CSVESDRESNYGYTF. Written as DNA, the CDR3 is TGCAGCGTTGAATCGGACAGAGAGAGTAACTATGGCTACACCTTC.

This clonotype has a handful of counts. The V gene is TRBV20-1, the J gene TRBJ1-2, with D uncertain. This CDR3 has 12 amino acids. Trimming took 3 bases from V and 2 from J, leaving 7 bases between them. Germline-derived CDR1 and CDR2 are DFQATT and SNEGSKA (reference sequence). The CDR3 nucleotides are TGCAGTGCTAGTCCGACAAACTATGGCTACACCTTC. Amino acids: CSASPTNYGYTF.

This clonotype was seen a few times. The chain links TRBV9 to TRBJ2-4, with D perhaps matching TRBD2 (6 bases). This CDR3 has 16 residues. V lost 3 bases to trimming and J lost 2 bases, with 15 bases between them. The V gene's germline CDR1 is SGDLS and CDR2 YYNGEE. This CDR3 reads CASSEGPSVSKNIQYF. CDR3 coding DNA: TGTGCCAGCAGCGAAGGCCCTAGCGTCTCCAAAAACATTCAGTACTTC.

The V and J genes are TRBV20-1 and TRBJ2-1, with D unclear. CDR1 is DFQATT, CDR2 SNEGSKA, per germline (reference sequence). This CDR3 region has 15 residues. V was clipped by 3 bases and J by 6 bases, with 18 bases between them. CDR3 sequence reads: CSARILGLVRNEQFF. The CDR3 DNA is TGCAGTGCTAGGATTTTGGGATTAGTGCGCAATGAGCAGTTCTTC.

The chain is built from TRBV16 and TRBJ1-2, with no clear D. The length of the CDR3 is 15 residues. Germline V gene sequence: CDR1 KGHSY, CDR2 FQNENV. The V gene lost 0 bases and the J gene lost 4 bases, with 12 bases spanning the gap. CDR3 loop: CASSQSSGVPYGYTF. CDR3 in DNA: TGTGCCAGCAGCCAATCCTCCGGGGTTCCCTATGGCTACACCTTC.

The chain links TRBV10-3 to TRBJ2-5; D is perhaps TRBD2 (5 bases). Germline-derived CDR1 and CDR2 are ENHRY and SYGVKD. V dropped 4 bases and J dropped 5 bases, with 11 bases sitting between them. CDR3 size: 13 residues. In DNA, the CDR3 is TGTGCCATCAGTGTAACTAGTACCGAGACCCAGTACTTC. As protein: CAISVTSTETQYF.

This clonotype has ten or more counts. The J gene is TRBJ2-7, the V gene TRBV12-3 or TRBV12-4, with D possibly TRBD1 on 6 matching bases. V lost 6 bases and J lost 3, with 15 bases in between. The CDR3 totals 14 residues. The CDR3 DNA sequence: TGTGCCAGCAGGGAAACGGGACAAAGCTACGAGCAGTACTTC. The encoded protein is CASRETGQSYEQYF.

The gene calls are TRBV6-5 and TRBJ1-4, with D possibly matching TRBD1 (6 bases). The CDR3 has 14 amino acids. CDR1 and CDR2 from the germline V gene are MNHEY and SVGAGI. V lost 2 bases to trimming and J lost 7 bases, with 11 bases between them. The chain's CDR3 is CASSYANRVEKLFF. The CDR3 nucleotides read TGTGCCAGCAGTTACGCGAACAGGGTTGAAAAACTGTTTTTT.

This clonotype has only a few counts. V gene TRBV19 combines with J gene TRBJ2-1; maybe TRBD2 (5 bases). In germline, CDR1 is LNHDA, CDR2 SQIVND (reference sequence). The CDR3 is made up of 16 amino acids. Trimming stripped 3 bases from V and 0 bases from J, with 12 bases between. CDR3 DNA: TGTGCCAGTAGTATTTTCGACTACCGCTCCTACAATGAGCAGTTCTTC. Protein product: CASSIFDYRSYNEQFF.

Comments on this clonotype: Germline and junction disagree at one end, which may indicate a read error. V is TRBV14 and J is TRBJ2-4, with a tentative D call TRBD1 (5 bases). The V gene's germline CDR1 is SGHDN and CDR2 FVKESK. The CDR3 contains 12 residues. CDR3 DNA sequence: TGTGCCGGCAGCCACTACAGGAACATTCAGTACTTC. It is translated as CAGSHYRNIQYF.

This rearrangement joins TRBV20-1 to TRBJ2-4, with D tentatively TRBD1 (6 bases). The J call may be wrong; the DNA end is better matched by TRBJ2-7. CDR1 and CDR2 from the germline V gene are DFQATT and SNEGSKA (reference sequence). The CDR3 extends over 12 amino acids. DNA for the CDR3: TGCAGTGCCAGGACAGACGCCTACGAGCAGTACTTC. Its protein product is CSARTDAYEQYF.

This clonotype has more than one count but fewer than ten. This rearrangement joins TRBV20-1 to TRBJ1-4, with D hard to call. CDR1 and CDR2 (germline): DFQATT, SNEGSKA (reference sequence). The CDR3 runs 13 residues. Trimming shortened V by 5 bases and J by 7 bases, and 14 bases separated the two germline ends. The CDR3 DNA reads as TGCAGTGCTCCCGGGGAGGGATCTGAAAAACTGTTTTTT. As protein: CSAPGEGSEKLFF.